The table lists the clone carrying this T cell receptor beta chain with a few counts. Its antigen is unknown. The data were obtained in a study of blood T cells in healthy people across ages. The study's findings and limits: With age, beta diversity per million T cells declined roughly linearly, significantly by 40 to 50.

The CDR3 totals 17 residues. Germline lookup yields CDR1 ENHRY and CDR2 SYGVKD. Between the trimmed V and J ends, which lost 2 bases and 1 base, there was a span of 17 bases. Next came a second PCR, run for about 7 to 12 cycles, which used a sample-barcoded 5' primer along with a J-beta primer mix. Every molecule of cDNA carried a tag from a template-switch adaptor with 12 random nucleotides. TCRdb re-called the 5' RACE reads through MiXCR, storing one row per CDR3 protein. The sample includes approximately 1.5 million distinct CDR3 sequences, roughly 32% of them seen just once. This sequence originates from a woman aged 30 to 39 in good health. The chain links TRBV10-3 to TRBJ2-5; D might be TRBD1 (5 bases). The specimen sequenced was blood. In nucleotides, the CDR3 is TGTGCCATCAGTGAGGTAGCCCCCGACAGCCTCCAAGAGACCCAGTACTTC. This codes for CAISEVAPDSLQETQYF.